The source of this T cell receptor (beta chain) is a study of early T cells in non-severe SARS-CoV-2 infection. Overall study: It was bulk RNA from unsorted whole blood that was sequenced, and the chains were unpaired.

TCRdb re-analysed the 5' RACE reads in MiXCR, keeping a single row per CDR3 protein. This table holds roughly 30,000 distinct CDR3 sequences, around 6% found once. This clonotype was recorded at least ten times. Between the trimmed V and J ends, which lost 0 bases and 5 bases, there was a span of 8 bases. CDR1 and CDR2 (germline): WSHSY, SAAADI. The CDR3 sequence is 14 residues long. The sequence derives from an adult who was a healthcare worker with PCR-confirmed SARS-CoV-2 infection or an uninfected control (not recorded which). The sample taken for sequencing was whole blood. V and J are TRBV10-2 and TRBJ1-5; D call uncertain. In DNA, the CDR3 is TGCGCCAGCAGTGAGTCGGGAAGGGATCAGCCCCAGCATTTT. It specifies CASSESGRDQPQHF.